This passage covers 21 T cell receptor beta chains from one sample sequenced in a study of beta chain features in type 1 diabetes. Every bit of the isolated RNA underwent reverse transcription, so sequencing read expressed TCRB transcripts. Produced via immunoSEQ multiplex PCR; TCRdb's table is partial and in-frame only. The sample includes approximately 400,000 clones, approximately 16% of them seen just once. Sequenced: naive CD4+ T cells from blood. The receptors derive from a woman under 30 in good health.

This clone turned up a few times. The CDR3 coding sequence is TGTGCCAGCCGACAGGAAAGCACAGATACGCAGTATTTT. Its protein product is CASRQESTDTQYF. The V gene is TRBV2, the J gene TRBJ2-3; the D gene is possibly TRBD1 (6 bases). Germline-derived CDR1 and CDR2 are SNHLY and FYNNEI. This CDR3 has 13 amino acids. V was pared by 8 bases and J by 0 bases, with 9 bases between.

This clone was picked up a small number of times. The chain recombines TRBV30 with TRBJ2-2, with 8 bases identical to TRBD2. This CDR3 has 14 amino acids. J was trimmed by 4 bases and V by 2 bases; bases with no gene match: 3. The germline V gene has CDR1 GTSNPN and CDR2 SVGIG (reference sequence). The CDR3 DNA reads as TGTGCCTGGAGTCGGACTAGCATCACCGGGGAGCTGTTTTTT. The encoded protein is CAWSRTSITGELFF.

This clone was seen more than once but under ten times. The chain joins TRBV11-2 to TRBJ2-3, with D maybe TRBD2 (5 bases). V gave up 10 bases and J gave up 2 bases, with 13 bases separating them. Looked up from germline, CDR1 is SGHAT and CDR2 is FQNNGV. The CDR3 has 13 amino acids. The CDR3 nucleotides are TGTGCCACCAGATGGGAGAACACAGATACGCAGTATTTT. It translates to CATRWENTDTQYF.

The V call is TRBV28, the J call TRBJ1-2, with TRBD1 as a possible D gene (5 bases). Per the germline V gene, CDR1 is MDHEN and CDR2 is SYDVKM. This CDR3 comprises 15 residues. V gave up 8 bases and J gave up 0 bases, with 16 bases separating them. CDR3 sequence (DNA): TGTGCCAGCGGGCATGGGGCCGCCGCTAACTATGGCTACACCTTC. It encodes CASGHGAAANYGYTF.

In its sample, this clone was seen a few times. The chain has TRBV15 and TRBJ2-1; TRBD2 matches at 13 bases. V lost 3 bases and J lost 9; bases outside the gene matches: 8. The CDR3 sequence is 16 residues long. The germline V gene encodes CDR1 LNHNV and CDR2 YYDKDF (reference sequence). The CDR3 DNA follows: TGTGCCACCAGCAGTAGTCCGGGACTAGCGGGATCTGAGCAGTTCTTC. It encodes CATSSSPGLAGSEQFF.

This clone has more than one count but fewer than ten. This sequence joins TRBV15 and TRBJ1-1; D ambiguous. V lost 6 bases, J lost 1 base, and 9 bases lay in between. Germline CDR1 and CDR2: LNHNV and YYDKDF (reference sequence). This CDR3 has 13 residues. Written as DNA, the CDR3 is TGTGCCACCAGGCGGATAGGGAACACTGAAGCTTTCTTT. As protein: CATRRIGNTEAFF.

A few counts support this clone. This chain connects TRBV4-2 to TRBJ2-3; TRBD2 is a possible D gene (6 bases). Germline values: CDR1 LGHNA, CDR2 YNFKEQ. The CDR3 runs 18 residues. Trimming took off 3 bases at V and 2 bases at J, with 21 bases between the two ends. In nucleotides, the CDR3 is TGTGCCAGCAGCCATGCCCCGGGGCAGCGGGTCTTCACAGATACGCAGTATTTT. Protein sequence: CASSHAPGQRVFTDTQYF.

V usage is TRBV7-9 and J usage is TRBJ2-2, with 8 positions matching TRBD2. The V gene end was trimmed by 5 bases and the J gene end by 0 bases; junction bases not matched to a gene: 2. There are 15 residues in the CDR3. Germline CDR1 SEHNR, CDR2 FQNEAQ (reference sequence). In DNA form, the CDR3 reads TGTGCCAGCAGCCCGCGGGGGGCGAACACCGGGGAGCTGTTTTTT. Translating it yields CASSPRGANTGELFF.

The V call is TRBV5-1, the J call TRBJ2-5; the match to TRBD1 covers 9 bases. There are 16 residues in the CDR3. J lost 3 bases, V lost 2 bases, and 8 bases had no gene match. The germline gives CDR1 SGHRS, CDR2 YFSETQ. This chain's CDR3 is CASSFPGQGQKETQYF. CDR3 DNA: TGCGCCAGCAGCTTTCCGGGACAGGGACAAAAAGAGACCCAGTACTTC.

This clone was found a few times. This chain connects TRBV19 to TRBJ2-7; possibly TRBD1 for D (6 bases). The CDR3 extends over 15 amino acids. Germline values: CDR1 LNHDA, CDR2 SQIVND (reference sequence). V was pared by 3 bases and J by 3 bases, with 15 bases between. The chain's CDR3 is CASSIRGQRDYEQYF. CDR3 sequence (DNA): TGTGCCAGTAGTATTAGAGGACAGAGGGACTACGAGCAGTACTTC.

This clone has a handful of counts. V and J are TRBV18 and TRBJ2-1, with 14 bases matching TRBD2. This CDR3 has 18 amino acids. Losses at the gene ends were 5 bases for V and 2 bases for J; bases not matched to a gene: 8. Germline loops: CDR1 KGHSH, CDR2 LQKENI. CDR3 DNA: TGTGCCAGCTCAGGGGGGACTAGCGGGAGTATCGCCTACAATGAGCAGTTCTTC. Its protein is CASSGGTSGSIAYNEQFF.

V is TRBV28 and J is TRBJ2-7, with TRBD1 identical over 10 bases. This CDR3 spans 13 amino acids. Per the germline V gene, CDR1 is MDHEN and CDR2 is SYDVKM. J gave up 5 bases and V 4 bases, and 2 bases lay outside the gene matches. The chain's CDR3 is CASSSGQGNEQYF. The DNA for the CDR3 is TGTGCCAGCAGTTCGGGACAGGGGAACGAGCAGTACTTC. Full variable domain (missing parts from reference TRBV28 and TRBJ2-7): DVKVTQSSRYLVKRTGEKVFLECVQDMDHENMFWYRQDPGLGLRLIYFSYDVKMKEKGDIPEGYSVSREKKERFSLILESASTNQTSMYLCASSSGQGNEQYFGPGTRLTVT.

This chain joins TRBV5-4 and TRBJ1-5; 7 bases map to TRBD1. Unmatched junction bases numbered 8, after V lost 3 bases and J lost 5 bases. The CDR3 loop spans 15 amino acids. Germline-derived CDR1 and CDR2 are SGHNT and YYREEE (reference sequence). The CDR3 protein is CASSSQGKGDQPQHF. The CDR3, as DNA: TGTGCCAGCAGCTCACAGGGGAAGGGCGATCAGCCCCAGCATTTT.

This clone was detected only a few times. The chain links TRBV7-9 to TRBJ2-7; perhaps TRBD1 as D (6 bases). Trimming removed 3 bases at V and 0 bases at J, with 12 bases between. The CDR3 totals 15 residues. Germline CDR1 is SEHNR and CDR2 is FQNEAQ (reference sequence). The CDR3 DNA is TGTGCCAGCAGCTTGGTGGGGGCCCTCTCCTACGAGCAGTACTTC. Its translation: CASSLVGALSYEQYF.

This clone was recorded a few times. The gene calls are TRBV19 and TRBJ2-7, with D possibly matching TRBD2 (5 bases). This CDR3 spans 16 amino acids. Germline CDR1 and CDR2: LNHDA and SQIVND (reference sequence). Trimming cost V 6 bases and J 1 base, with 19 bases left between them. This chain's CDR3 is CASSSRVEVRSYEQYF. The CDR3 DNA reads TGTGCCAGTAGCAGTAGGGTGGAGGTCCGGTCCTACGAGCAGTACTTC.

The chain couples TRBV27 to TRBJ2-6; 7 bases match TRBD1. This CDR3 region has 17 residues. The J segment lost 0 bases and the V segment lost 7 bases, leaving 9 bases of the junction unmatched. CDR1 MNHEY and CDR2 SMNVEV come from the germline V gene (reference sequence). The CDR3 coding sequence is TGTGCCAGCACCTCGACAGGGTATCCCTCTGGGGCCAACGTCCTGACTTTC. It codes for CASTSTGYPSGANVLTF.

The V call is TRBV30, the J call TRBJ2-1; D is undetermined. CDR1 GTSNPN and CDR2 SVGIG come from the germline V gene (reference sequence). The CDR3 is made up of 12 amino acids. Trimming removed 2 bases at V and 5 bases at J, with 7 bases between. The DNA of the CDR3 is TGTGCCTGGAGTCGTCAGGACAATGAGCAGTTCTTC. It specifies CAWSRQDNEQFF.

This clone appeared a few times. J is TRBJ1-2 and V is TRBV11-2, with D perhaps TRBD1 (6 bases). The CDR3 is made up of 14 amino acids. Looked up from germline, CDR1 is SGHAT and CDR2 is FQNNGV. Trimming took off 5 bases at V and 8 bases at J, with 18 bases between the two ends. The CDR3 DNA follows: TGTGCCAGCAGCCCCATCCAGGGGCGTCAAGGCTACACCTTC. It specifies CASSPIQGRQGYTF. Full variable domain (missing parts from reference TRBV11-2 and TRBJ1-2): EAGVAQSPRYKIIEKRQSVAFWCNPISGHATLYWYQQILGQGPKLLIQFQNNGVVDDSQLPKDRFSAERLKGVDSTLKIQPAKLEDSAVYLCASSPIQGRQGYTFGSGTRLTVV.

This clone was found a few times. The CDR3 coding sequence is TGTGCCAGCAGCAATGACCGGGAGGAGGGCGAAAACATTCAGTACTTC. Translation gives CASSNDREEGENIQYF. The chain joins TRBV21-1 to TRBJ2-4; TRBD2, as called in the table, went unchecked against the DNA. TRBV21-1 is classified as a pseudogene. The CDR3 has 16 residues.

The gene calls are TRBV9 and TRBJ2-1, with 12 nucleotides matching TRBD2. Trimming cost V 6 bases and J 9 bases; bases outside gene matches: 7. The CDR3 length is 14 residues. Germline V lookup: CDR1 SGDLS, CDR2 YYNGEE. This CDR3 reads CASTPTSGSGEQFF. The CDR3 DNA reads TGTGCCAGCACCCCGACTAGCGGGAGCGGTGAGCAGTTCTTC.

This clone was picked up a small number of times. The V gene is TRBV5-1, the J gene TRBJ2-5; D might be TRBD1 (5 bases). The assigned J gene may be wrong: the sequence end matches TRBJ2-7 better. There are 16 residues in the CDR3. Germline V gene sequence: CDR1 SGHRS, CDR2 YFSETQ. This chain's CDR3 is CASSLALQGSLYEQYF. The DNA of the CDR3 is TGCGCCAGCAGCTTGGCCCTCCAGGGAAGCCTCTACGAGCAGTACTTC.